A selection of T cell receptor beta chains follows, all from one sample in a study of spatial heterogeneity in lung cancer. MiXCR, run by TCRdb on the 5' RACE reads, gives a single entry per CDR3 protein. The sample has roughly 28,000 distinct CDR3 sequences; more than 5.5% are singletons. Sequences were derived from lung tumor tissue, sampled at surgery. The origin of the receptors is a male donor with early-stage non-small cell lung cancer. CDR3s include the opening cysteine and the closing phenylalanine or tryptophan. A D gene is named only where the DNA matches it firmly. Some rows have no size entry. The others give once, few or many, or a class for an expanded clone.

>TRBV6-6|TRBJ2-3|NA|NA
TGTGCCAGCAGTTCCGGAGGGCTCACAGATACGCAGTATTTT
CASSSGGLTDTQYF
>TRBV9|TRBJ2-3|NA|few
TGTGCCAGCAGCACATACACAGATACGCAGTATTTT
CASSTYTDTQYF
>TRBV5-1|TRBJ2-5|NA|many
TGCGCCAGCAGCTTGGCCACCCTGGGGGAGACCCAGTACTTC
CASSLATLGETQYF
>TRBV7-2|TRBJ2-7|NA|few
TGTGCCAGCAGCTTATATCCTACGAGCTCCTACGAGCAGTACTTC
CASSLYPTSSYEQYF
>TRBV5-6|TRBJ2-7|NA|many
TGTGCCAGCAGCTTGTGGGGACACACCTACGAGCAGTACTTC
CASSLWGHTYEQYF
>TRBV7-2|TRBJ1-6|NA|many
TGTGCCAGCAGCTCCGCTCGGGATTCACCCCTCCACTTT
CASSSARDSPLHF
>TRBV7-9|TRBJ1-6|NA|NA
TGTGCCAGCAGCTTACAGGCTAATTCACCCCTCCACTTT
CASSLQANSPLHF
>TRBV2|TRBJ1-2|TRBD1|NA
TGTGCCAGCAGTGGTCGGACAGGTTCGGAGGATGGCTACACCTTC
CASSGRTGSEDGYTF
>TRBV28|TRBJ2-3|TRBD2|many
TGTGCCAGCAGTACGCCCGGGACTAGCGGGCACGATACGCAGTATTTT
CASSTPGTSGHDTQYF
>TRBV6-5|TRBJ1-3|NA|many
TGTGCCAGCAGTTACTCGCGGGGAACTGGAAACACCATATATTTT
CASSYSRGTGNTIYF
>TRBV12-3/TRBV12-4|TRBJ2-1|TRBD1|many
TGTGCCAGCAGTCCGACAGGGGGTGCTACCAATGAGCAGTTCTTC
CASSPTGGATNEQFF
>TRBV10-3|TRBJ2-3|NA|NA
TGTGCCATCAGTGATTACACAGATACGCAGTATTTT
CAISDYTDTQYF
>TRBV20-1|TRBJ2-1|TRBD1|NA
TGCAGTGCTAGGATGCGGGACAGGGCCTACAATGAGCAGTTCTTC
CSARMRDRAYNEQFF
>TRBV11-3|TRBJ2-3|TRBD2|few
TGTGCCAGCAGCAGTCGACTAGCGGGGGGCCCAGATACGCAGTATTTT
CASSSRLAGGPDTQYF
>TRBV4-2|TRBJ2-5|TRBD1|many
TGTGCCAGCAGCCAAGATCCCGGGACAGGGGAGACCCAGTACTTC
CASSQDPGTGETQYF
>TRBV18|TRBJ2-3|TRBD1|NA
TGTGCCAGCTCCCTGGACAGGGCATTGAGCACAGATACGCAGTATTTT
CASSLDRALSTDTQYF
>TRBV6-6|TRBJ2-7|TRBD1|NA
TGTGCCAGCAGTTACAACCAGGGGGATACCTACGAGCAGTACTTC
CASSYNQGDTYEQYF
>TRBV4-3|TRBJ1-1|NA|NA
TGCGCCAGCAGACGCGCCAGGGGCACTGAAGCTTTCTTT
CASRRARGTEAFF
>TRBV6-2/TRBV6-3|TRBJ1-5|NA|few
TGTGCCAGCAGTTACAGAGATATGGGGGGTAGCAATCAGCCCCAGCATTTT
CASSYRDMGGSNQPQHF
>TRBV2|TRBJ1-1|TRBD1|medium-sized
TGTGCCAGCAGAAGACAGGGGAGAGGCACTGAAGCTTTCTTT
CASRRQGRGTEAFF
>TRBV12-3/TRBV12-4|TRBJ2-1|NA|NA
TGTGCCAGCAGTTTGGGTACGGCCTACAATGAGCAGTTCTTC
CASSLGTAYNEQFF
>TRBV4-1|TRBJ2-5|NA|few
TGCGCCAGCAGCAGTTCTGGGGGCAGGGAGGAGGAGACCCAGTACTTC
CASSSSGGREEETQYF
>TRBV20-1|TRBJ2-3|NA|many
TGCAGTGCGTACTTACAAACTAGCACAGATACGCAGTATTTT
CSAYLQTSTDTQYF
>TRBV20-1|TRBJ1-1|NA|NA
TGCAGTGCCATCTCGACCAGGCAGGGTGGCACTGAAGCTTTCTTT
CSAISTRQGGTEAFF
>TRBV10-2|TRBJ2-3|NA|few
TGCGCCAGCCAGAAAGGAGGGGGTGTAGATACGCAGTATTTT
CASQKGGGVDTQYF
>TRBV18|TRBJ2-1|TRBD1|few
TGTGCCAGCTCACCAGGACAGGGGAACAGTGAGCAGTTCTTC
CASSPGQGNSEQFF
>TRBV18|TRBJ2-5|TRBD2|many
TGTGCCAGCTCACCACCGCGTCTAGCGGGCCAAGAGACCCAGTACTTC
CASSPPRLAGQETQYF
>TRBV7-2|TRBJ1-4|NA|many
TGTGCCAGCAGCTTGTTCCAGGGAAAAGACGAAAAACTGTTTTTT
CASSLFQGKDEKLFF
>TRBV20-1|TRBJ1-2|TRBD1|few
TGCAGTGCTTACACAGGGGGAGCAAACTATGGCTACACCTTC
CSAYTGGANYGYTF
>TRBV12-3/TRBV12-4|TRBJ1-6|NA|NA
TGTGCCAGCAGATTGAGTTTAACGGGGCTTCACTTT
CASRLSLTGLHF
>TRBV13|TRBJ1-1|NA|medium-sized
TGTGCCAGCAGCCAGCAGCGGGGCACTGAAGCTTTCTTT
CASSQQRGTEAFF
>TRBV4-3|TRBJ2-5|TRBD2|many
TGCGCCAGCAGCCAAGGTACCGGGTTAGCGGGATACCAAGAGACCCAGTACTTC
CASSQGTGLAGYQETQYF
>TRBV28|TRBJ1-2|NA|NA
TGTGCCAGCAGTTATGGCAGTACCTATGGCTACACCTTC
CASSYGSTYGYTF
>TRBV18|TRBJ1-6|NA|many
TGTGCCAGCTCACCATCCGGACCGATAAATTCACCCCTCCACTTT
CASSPSGPINSPLHF
>TRBV7-2|TRBJ1-3|TRBD1|medium-sized
TGTGCCAGCAGCTCCCCGGACAGGAGCTCTGGAAACACCATATATTTT
CASSSPDRSSGNTIYF
>TRBV4-3|TRBJ2-3|TRBD2|NA
TGCGCCAACAGCCGAGTACTAGCGGGGGTAACAGATACGCAGTATTTT
CANSRVLAGVTDTQYF
>TRBV3-1|TRBJ1-1|NA|NA
TGTGCCAGCAGCCAAAGGGACCTCCAAGCTTTCTTT
CASSQRDLQAFF
>TRBV23-1|TRBJ1-5|NA|many
TGCGCCAGCAGCCCCATCGAAGGCCAGTATAGCAATCAGCCCCAGCATTTT
CASSPIEGQYSNQPQHF
>TRBV7-8|TRBJ1-2|NA|NA
TGTGCCAGCAGCTTAGGGCAGGGAGAAGGTTATGGCTACACCTTC
CASSLGQGEGYGYTF
>TRBV5-1|TRBJ2-3|NA|many
TGCGCCAGCAGCAGGGTGGCTCCCACAGATACGCAGTATTTT
CASSRVAPTDTQYF
>TRBV5-1|TRBJ2-5|TRBD2|many
TGCGCCAGCAGCAATTCCAGGACTAGCGGGGGAGGAGAGACCCAGTACTTC
CASSNSRTSGGGETQYF
>TRBV7-9|TRBJ2-3|NA|many
TGTGCCAGCAGCTCAGGACCTTATGCTAGCACAGATACGCAGTATTTT
CASSSGPYASTDTQYF
>TRBV3-1|TRBJ2-3|TRBD2|NA
TGTGCCAGCAGCCGAAGGAGGGCCAGCGGGGTGCACGGAGATACGCAGTATTTT
CASSRRRASGVHGDTQYF
>TRBV5-6|TRBJ2-3|NA|few
TGTGCCAGCAGCTTGGGGCCTTATACTAGCACAGATACGCAGTATTTT
CASSLGPYTSTDTQYF
>TRBV4-1|TRBJ2-7|TRBD1|NA
TGCGCCAGCAGCCGGGATGGACAGGGGGACTACGAGCAGTACTTC
CASSRDGQGDYEQYF
>TRBV20-1|TRBJ1-3|NA|medium-sized
TGCAGTGCTAGAGGGCCCGATTTCGGAAACACCATATATTTT
CSARGPDFGNTIYF
>TRBV9|TRBJ2-7|NA|many
TGTGCCAGCAGCGCCGCCCACAAGGGCGAGCAGTACTTC
CASSAAHKGEQYF
>TRBV6-5|TRBJ2-7|TRBD2|many
TGTGCCAGCAGTGGACTAGCGGGGCCCTACGAGCAGTACTTC
CASSGLAGPYEQYF
>TRBV6-5|TRBJ2-3|NA|many
TGTGCCAGCAGTAATTACGGGCTTCGCACAGATACGCAGTATTTT
CASSNYGLRTDTQYF
>TRBV7-2|TRBJ2-3|TRBD1|NA
TGTGCCAGCAGCCCAGGGGACAGGGGGCGATGGACAGATACGCAGTATTTT
CASSPGDRGRWTDTQYF
>TRBV12-3/TRBV12-4|TRBJ2-5|NA|few
TGTGCCAGCAGTTTGGAGGTAGGACAAGAGACCCAGTACTTC
CASSLEVGQETQYF